One and the same sample provided the 11 T cell receptor beta chains below, sequenced in a study of T cell changes during pregnancy in multiple sclerosis. Clones were sequenced by immunoSEQ multiplex PCR, and TCRdb holds only the in-frame ones, with some missing. The data contain 60,000 to 75,000 clones, approximately 91% of them seen just once; the ten biggest clones take up 1.4%. The sample here was peripheral blood, taken in the third trimester of pregnancy. Receptors were obtained from a female donor with multiple sclerosis, enrolled in a pregnancy study.

The rearrangement joins TRBV7-3 to TRBJ2-2; TRBD2 might be the D (6 bases). The CDR3 is made up of 13 amino acids. The germline V and J ends were trimmed by 5 bases and 5 bases, with 9 bases remaining between them. The germline V gene encodes CDR1 SGHTA and CDR2 FQGTGA. The CDR3 loop is CASSLAGTGELFF. The DNA of the CDR3 is TGTGCCAGCAGCCTTGCGGGGACCGGGGAGCTGTTTTTT.

This chain connects TRBV5-4 to TRBJ2-7; D is perhaps TRBD1 (8 bases). The CDR3 extends over 14 amino acids. Germline CDR1 reads SGHNT; CDR2 reads YYREEE (reference sequence). The V gene lost 6 bases and the J gene lost 2 bases, with 15 bases spanning the gap. DNA for the CDR3: TGTGCCAGCAACGTACAGGGGGGGACCTACGAGCAGTACTTC. Amino acid sequence: CASNVQGGTYEQYF.

The rearrangement joins TRBV10-3 to TRBJ2-7, with 14 bases identical to TRBD2. Trimming removed 7 bases from V and 5 bases from J; junction bases left unmatched: 4. The CDR3 has 14 amino acids. Germline V lookup: CDR1 ENHRY, CDR2 SYGVKD. The CDR3 region is CAIKPGLAGDEQYF. CDR3 bases: TGTGCCATCAAACCGGGACTAGCGGGGGACGAGCAGTACTTC.

This clone was detected only once. This rearrangement joins TRBV2 to TRBJ2-5; tentative D call: TRBD1 (5 bases). The CDR3 has 11 amino acids. Trimming pared 5 bases from V and 4 bases from J, leaving 5 bases between. Germline lookup yields CDR1 SNHLY and CDR2 FYNNEI. CDR3 nucleotides: TGTGCCAGCAGTCAGGGAGAGACCCAGTACTTC. Translated, it gives CASSQGETQYF.

V and J are TRBV29-1 and TRBJ1-2; D call uncertain. Germline CDR1 SQVTM, CDR2 ANQGSEA. The CDR3 has 11 residues. The V and J ends lost 6 bases and 2 bases respectively, with 7 bases between them. This CDR3 is CSVRHNYGYTF. The CDR3 coding sequence is TGCAGCGTGAGACACAACTATGGCTACACCTTC.

The CDR3 DNA reads as TGTGCCAGCAGCTTTACTAGCGGTGATTACAATGAGCAGTTCTTC. Its translation: CASSFTSGDYNEQFF. This chain uses TRBV7-2 with TRBJ2-1, with TRBD2 identical over 8 bases. The CDR3 is 15 residues long. Germline CDR1 SGHTA, CDR2 FQGNSA. After removal of 3 bases from V and 4 bases from J, the junction contained 5 bases not matched to a gene.

V usage is TRBV7-3 and J usage is TRBJ1-2, with D tentatively TRBD1 (5 bases). Germline V lookup: CDR1 SGHTA, CDR2 FQGTGA. The V end lost 2 bases, the J end lost 5 bases, and 18 bases lay between the germline ends. This CDR3 is built from 16 residues. The CDR3 is CASSLEGRGNLYGYTF. As DNA, the CDR3 is TGTGCCAGCAGCTTAGAGGGACGGGGGAATCTTTATGGCTACACCTTC.

The rearrangement joins TRBV18 to TRBJ2-7; 8 positions match TRBD2. This CDR3 is built from 16 residues. Germline CDR1 KGHSH, CDR2 LQKENI. After removal of 4 bases from V and 1 base from J, the junction contained 9 bases not matched to a gene. The CDR3 reads CASSRGGQGPSYEQYF. CDR3 nucleotides: TGTGCCAGCTCACGCGGGGGGCAGGGCCCGTCCTACGAGCAGTACTTC.

This sequence joins TRBV19 and TRBJ1-2, with D unclear. The V and J ends lost 1 base and 5 bases respectively, with 20 bases between them. This CDR3 contains 17 residues. CDR1 and CDR2 (germline): LNHDA, SQIVND (reference sequence). In nucleotides, the CDR3 is TGTGCCAGTAGTATAGCGGGAAGACCATATAGCGTATATGGCTACACCTTC. Protein product: CASSIAGRPYSVYGYTF.

J is TRBJ1-5 and V is TRBV12-5; D is possibly TRBD1 (6 bases). CDR1 is LGHNT, CDR2 FRNRAP, per germline. The CDR3 totals 19 residues. The V and J ends lost 0 bases and 0 bases respectively, with 18 bases between them. CDR3 protein: CASGLVLVTGLYSNQPQHF. CDR3 sequence (DNA): TGTGCTAGTGGTTTGGTACTTGTGACAGGACTTTATAGCAATCAGCCCCAGCATTTT.

V gene TRBV6-5 combines with J gene TRBJ2-7; 8 nucleotides line up with TRBD1. The CDR3 totals 13 residues. The germline CDR1 and CDR2 sequences are MNHEY and SVGAGI. The J segment lost 3 bases and the V segment lost 5 bases, leaving 3 bases of the junction unmatched. The CDR3 sequence is CASSQDRDYEQYF. The CDR3 DNA is TGTGCCAGCAGTCAGGACAGGGACTACGAGCAGTACTTC.